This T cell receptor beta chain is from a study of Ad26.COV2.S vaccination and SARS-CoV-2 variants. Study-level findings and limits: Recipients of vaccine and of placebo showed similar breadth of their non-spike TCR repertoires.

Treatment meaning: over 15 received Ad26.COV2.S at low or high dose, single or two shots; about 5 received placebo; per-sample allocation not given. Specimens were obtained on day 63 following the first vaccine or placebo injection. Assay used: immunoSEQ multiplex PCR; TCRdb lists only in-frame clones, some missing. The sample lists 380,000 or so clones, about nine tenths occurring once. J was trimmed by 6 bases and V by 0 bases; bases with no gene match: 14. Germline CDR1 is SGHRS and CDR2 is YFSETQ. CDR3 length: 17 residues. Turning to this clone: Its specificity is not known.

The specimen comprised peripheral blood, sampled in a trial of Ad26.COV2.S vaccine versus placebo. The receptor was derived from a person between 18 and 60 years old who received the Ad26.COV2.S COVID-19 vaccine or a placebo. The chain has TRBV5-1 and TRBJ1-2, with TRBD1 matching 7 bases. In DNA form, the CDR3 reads TGCGCCAGCAGCTTGGCGGCTTCTGGAGGGGGCCGGGATGGCTACACCTTC. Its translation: CASSLAASGGGRDGYTF.